This is a list of T cell receptor beta chains from one sample in a study of blood T cell repertoires in COVID-19. Data came from immunoSEQ multiplex PCR; TCRdb stores just in-frame clones and leaves some out. Among about 190,000 clones listed, roughly 90% were seen once. Source material: peripheral blood. The receptors were gathered from a man between 40 and 49 years old with acute or convalescent COVID-19. The CDR3 runs from the conserved cysteine through the conserved F or W. D genes are given only for firm matches. The listing skips clone size in some rows; elsewhere it reads once, few, many or a size class.

d_call clone_size j_call v_call cdr3_nt cdr3_aa
- - TRBJ1-1 TRBV5-1 TGCGCCAGCAGCTTACAGGGAGGGCGCACTGAAGCTTTCTTT CASSLQGGRTEAFF
- - TRBJ2-1 TRBV6-2/TRBV6-3 TGTGCCAGCAGTTACGATACAGGGCTCCACAATGAGCAGTTCTTC CASSYDTGLHNEQFF
- - TRBJ2-3 TRBV7-8 TGTGCCAGCAGCCAAGCACAGGGGGGGGGTACAGATACGCAGTATTTT CASSQAQGGGTDTQYF
TRBD1 - TRBJ1-6 TRBV15 TGTGCCACCAGCAGAGAAGGGGGCGGGATGTCACCCCTCCACTTT CATSREGGGMSPLHF
TRBD1 once TRBJ2-3 TRBV14 TGTGCCAGCAGCCCCGGACAGGGAGGTACAGATACGCAGTATTTT CASSPGQGGTDTQYF
- - TRBJ1-1 TRBV11-2 TGTGCCAGCAGCACCACCCCCTGGACAGTTATGAACACTGAAGCTTTCTTT CASSTTPWTVMNTEAFF
TRBD1 - TRBJ2-6 TRBV4-2 TGTGCCAGCCGAGGGGACAGGGGGTTCACTGGGGCCAACGTCCTGACTTTC CASRGDRGFTGANVLTF
- - TRBJ1-2 TRBV18 TGTGCCAGCTCACCACTAGGAGGATCTAGCGCAATTTATGGCTACACCTTC CASSPLGGSSAIYGYTF
- - TRBJ1-5 TRBV27 TGTGCCAGCAGTTTAGGGGCAGCCTCGGGCAATCAGCCCCAGCATTTT CASSLGAASGNQPQHF
- - TRBJ2-5 TRBV5-1 TGCGCCAGCAGCTTGGCGCAGCAAGAGACCCAGTACTTC CASSLAQQETQYF
- - TRBJ1-6 TRBV6-5 TGTGCCAGCAGTTACGCCGGGACAATCGGCAATTCACCCCTCCACTTT CASSYAGTIGNSPLHF
TRBD2 - TRBJ2-5 TRBV28 TGTGCCAGCAGTTTATATCCCGAAATTAGCGGGGGTGAAGAGACCCAGTACTTC CASSLYPEISGGEETQYF
- - TRBJ1-4 TRBV4-1 TGCGCCAGCAGCCAAGAGGGGATAGGGGGTGAAAAACTGTTTTTT CASSQEGIGGEKLFF
- once TRBJ1-6 TRBV24-1 TGTGCCACCAGGACGGACAGAGCGTCCTATAATTCACCCCTCCACTTT CATRTDRASYNSPLHF
TRBD1 - TRBJ2-4 TRBV5-6 TGTGCCAGCAGCTTGGTAGGGACAGGGACAGACATTCAGTACTTC CASSLVGTGTDIQYF
TRBD1 - TRBJ2-3 TRBV2 TGTGCCAGCCAGGGACAGGGCCCCGCCACAGATACGCAGTATTTT CASQGQGPATDTQYF
- - TRBJ2-7 TRBV7-9 TGTGCCAGCAGCGCGGACAAGTACGAGCAGTACTTC CASSADKYEQYF
- - TRBJ1-5 TRBV2 TGTGCCAGCAGACTAAATAGCAATCAGCCCCAGCATTTT CASRLNSNQPQHF
- - TRBJ2-1 TRBV10-1 TGCGCCAGCGGCCCGACAATCCCTGAGCAGTTCTTC CASGPTIPEQFF
- - TRBJ2-1 TRBV12-5 TGTGCTAGTGGTTTCCCCGACCAAACGGCTAGCTCCTACAATGAGCAGTTCTTC CASGFPDQTASSYNEQFF
TRBD1 - TRBJ2-7 TRBV7-9 TGTGCCAGCAGCCCCGGGACAGGACCCTACGAGCAGTACTTC CASSPGTGPYEQYF
TRBD1 - TRBJ1-2 TRBV29-1 TGCAGCGTTGAAGGGCTAGACAGGGGCCCAAGCTATGGCTACACCTTC CSVEGLDRGPSYGYTF
TRBD1 once TRBJ1-2 TRBV11-3 TGTGCCAGCAGCACCGACGACAGGGCCACAAACTATGGCTACACCTTC CASSTDDRATNYGYTF
TRBD1 - TRBJ1-6 TRBV19 TGTGCCAGTAGTATCGGAGACAGGGGAAGGGATTCACCCCTCCACTTT CASSIGDRGRDSPLHF
- once TRBJ1-5 TRBV19 TGTGCCAGTAGTCCAAGGGGTCAGCCCCAGCATTTT CASSPRGQPQHF